These T cell receptor beta chains were read from a single sample in a study of graft-versus-host responses after intestinal transplantation. What these receptors recognize is not known. The method was immunoSEQ multiplex PCR; TCRdb's version includes in-frame clones alone and lacks a portion of them. The sample holds under 90,000 clones; 85% to 90% are singletons and the top ten take less than 5%. The starting material was unstimulated CD8+ T cells sorted from spleen or lymph node cells, obtained before transplant. The receptors shown here come from a human donor who was the organ donor for an intestinal transplant. CDR3s include the opening cysteine and the closing phenylalanine or tryptophan. Each record gives: clone size, J gene, D gene, V gene, CDR3 DNA, CDR3 protein. D genes are given only for firm matches. Clone size is given for some rows only: seen once, a few or many times, or a class if the clone is expanded.

>-|TRBJ2-5|-|TRBV28
TGTGCCAGCAGTTTAACGGCAACAGGAGAGACCCAGTACTTC
CASSLTATGETQYF
>-|TRBJ1-3|-|TRBV5-6
TGTGCCAGCAGCTTGTCTCTGAGCTCTGGAAACACCATATATTTT
CASSLSLSSGNTIYF
>-|TRBJ2-1|-|TRBV11-3
TGTGCCAGCAGCTCCGGCGGACTCTCCTACAATGAGCAGTTCTTC
CASSSGGLSYNEQFF
>-|TRBJ2-5|TRBD2|TRBV4-2
TGTGCCAGCAGCCAAGAGCGGGGGTTACGAGAGACCCAGTACTTC
CASSQERGLRETQYF
>-|TRBJ1-2|-|TRBV2
TGTGCCAGCAGTGAAGAGTTGACAGACAACTATGGCTACACCTTC
CASSEELTDNYGYTF
>-|TRBJ2-3|TRBD2|TRBV18
TGTGCCAGCTCACGCTCTCCTAGCCCGGGGGGGGCTACAGATACGCAGTATTTT
CASSRSPSPGGATDTQYF
>once|TRBJ1-2|TRBD1|TRBV4-2
TGTGCCAGCAGCCAACCGGAAGGACAGGCGCTAACCTATGGCTACACCTTC
CASSQPEGQALTYGYTF
>-|TRBJ2-4|TRBD1|TRBV28
TGTGCCAGCAGGTCGCCGGACAGGGAAGAGGGCAAAAACATTCAGTACTTC
CASRSPDREEGKNIQYF
>-|TRBJ1-1|-|TRBV10-3
TGTGCCATCAGGATTGGACAGAACACTGAAGCTTTCTTT
CAIRIGQNTEAFF
>once|TRBJ2-2|TRBD2|TRBV7-9
TGTGCCAGCAGTCAAGTCTCGGGGGGGAACGGGGAGCTGTTTTTT
CASSQVSGGNGELFF
>-|TRBJ1-1|-|TRBV7-9
TGTGCCAGCAGCCTACCTCTCTCGAACACTGAAGCTTTCTTT
CASSLPLSNTEAFF
>-|TRBJ1-1|-|TRBV5-1
TGCGCCAGCAGCACAGTGGAGGGGCGGGTAATGAACACTGAAGCTTTCTTT
CASSTVEGRVMNTEAFF
>-|TRBJ1-5|TRBD1|TRBV28
TGTGCCAGCACTCTCCTGGGGACAGGCGGGCCTTATAGCAATCAGCCCCAGCATTTT
CASTLLGTGGPYSNQPQHF
>-|TRBJ2-1|TRBD2|TRBV6-4
TGTGCCAGCAGTGACAGCGGGGGCTACAATGAGCAGTTCTTC
CASSDSGGYNEQFF
>-|TRBJ1-5|TRBD1|TRBV6-5
TGTGCCAGCAGTCCACAGGGGTGTAATCAGCCCCAGCATTTT
CASSPQGCNQPQHF
>-|TRBJ2-1|TRBD1|TRBV27
TGTGCCAGCAGTTGGGGGACAGGGAAGAATGAGCAGTTCTTC
CASSWGTGKNEQFF
>-|TRBJ2-1|TRBD1|TRBV27
TGTGCCAGCAGTTTAGGGACAGTTAGGGTTGAACAGTTCTTC
CASSLGTVRVEQFF
>-|TRBJ2-1|TRBD2|TRBV5-1
TGCGCCAGCAGCGAGATGACTAGCGGGGAGGTTTCTTCCTACAATGAGCAGTTCTTC
CASSEMTSGEVSSYNEQFF
>-|TRBJ2-5|-|TRBV4-1
TGCGCCAGCAGCCATTACCCCGGATGGGCAAAAGAGACCCAGTACTTC
CASSHYPGWAKETQYF
>-|TRBJ1-1|-|TRBV27
TGTGCCAGCAGACAGGCCCAGATGAACACTGAAGCTTTCTTT
CASRQAQMNTEAFF
>-|TRBJ2-1|-|TRBV13
TGTGCCAGCAGCTCCCCTAGTGATGAGCAGTTCTTC
CASSSPSDEQFF
>-|TRBJ1-3|-|TRBV28
TGTGCCAGCCGGTATCCGGGGGGTCGAAACACCATATATTTT
CASRYPGGRNTIYF
>-|TRBJ2-5|-|TRBV15
TGTGCCACCAGTTCAGGAGGGGTGCAAGAGACCCAGTACTTC
CATSSGGVQETQYF
>-|TRBJ2-3|TRBD2|TRBV4-3
TGCGCCAGCAGCCAAGATCCCGAGGGGACTAGCGGCACAGATACGCAGTATTTT
CASSQDPEGTSGTDTQYF
>-|TRBJ2-1|-|TRBV5-6
TGTGCCAGCAGCTTAAAACTACCCGAGCAGTTCTTC
CASSLKLPEQFF
>-|TRBJ2-5|TRBD2|TRBV7-8
TGTGCCAGCAGCTTAGACCTCGCCAGCGGGGAAGAGACCCAGTACTTC
CASSLDLASGEETQYF
>-|TRBJ2-1|TRBD2|TRBV7-3
TGTGCCAGCAGCTCTCTAGCGGGGGGGCGGAATGAGCAGTTCTTC
CASSSLAGGRNEQFF
>-|TRBJ1-4|-|TRBV9
TGTGCCAGCAGCTCGGGATCGTTTGAAAAACTGTTTTTT
CASSSGSFEKLFF
>-|TRBJ1-2|-|TRBV7-9
TGTGCCAGCAGCTCTGGGTCAGCGGGCTACACCTTC
CASSSGSAGYTF
>once|TRBJ2-1|TRBD1|TRBV7-7
TGTGCTAGCAGCCCAGCCGGGACAGGGTCTTACAATGAGCAGTTCTTC
CASSPAGTGSYNEQFF
>-|TRBJ2-5|-|TRBV6-6
TGTGCCAGCAGCGTGACTTTCTCGGAGACCCAGTACTTC
CASSVTFSETQYF
>-|TRBJ2-1|TRBD2|TRBV7-8
TGTGCCAGCAGCTTAGAGGGGACTAGCGGGGCCAATGAGCAGTTCTTC
CASSLEGTSGANEQFF
>few|TRBJ2-3|-|TRBV4-1
TGCGCCAGCAGCCAAGAAGGTTGGAGGGCAGATACGCAGTATTTT
CASSQEGWRADTQYF
>-|TRBJ1-2|-|TRBV28
TGTGCCAGCACCCAGTTCCCTTATGGCTACACCTTC
CASTQFPYGYTF
>-|TRBJ2-4|TRBD1|TRBV2
TGTGCCAGCAGGTCGACAGGGTCCCCGAACATTCAGTACTTC
CASRSTGSPNIQYF